This T cell receptor beta chain came from a study of T cell changes during pregnancy in multiple sclerosis. Profiled with immunoSEQ multiplex PCR; TCRdb holds only in-frame clones, not every one. Of about 53,000 clones listed, around 90% are singletons. V shed 5 bases, J shed 2 bases, and the junction held 6 bases outside the gene matches. Germline assignment: CDR1 LNHDA and CDR2 SQIVND (reference sequence). The CDR3 is 15 residues long. The chain has TRBV19 and TRBJ1-1; 9 positions agree with TRBD1. The sequencing here drew on CD4+ T cells from peripheral blood mononuclear cells, taken in the third trimester of pregnancy. The sequence was obtained from a female donor with multiple sclerosis, enrolled in a pregnancy study. CDR3 protein: CASSVTGGGNTEAFF. CDR3 sequence (DNA): TGTGCCAGTAGTGTTACAGGGGGCGGAAACACTGAAGCTTTCTTT.